This TCR beta chain came from a study of shared clonotypes between healthy human individuals. CD45RO-negative, CCR7-selected cells formed the naive CD8 fraction, which excluded terminally differentiated effector memory CD45RA+ cells. The protocol was immunoSEQ multiplex PCR, while the TCRdb copy is restricted to in-frame clones and leaves out a portion. In the table there are some 2.1 million clones, 85% to 95% of which are singletons. This CDR3 has 16 amino acids. Per the germline V gene, CDR1 is SGHTS and CDR2 is YDEGEE. V was clipped by 0 bases and J by 3 bases; unmatched bases: 5. The source material was naive CD8+ T cells sorted from blood. The J gene is TRBJ2-1, the V gene TRBV5-8, with 8 nucleotides matching TRBD2. The sequence was collected from a young man in good health. The CDR3 protein is CASSLESSGVYNEQFF. The CDR3 coding sequence is TGTGCCAGCAGCTTGGAGAGTAGCGGGGTCTACAATGAGCAGTTCTTC.